Sequencing of this T cell receptor beta chain was carried out in a study of T cell changes during pregnancy in multiple sclerosis. The CDR3 runs to 18 residues. The germline CDR1 and CDR2 sequences are MGHRA and YSYEKL. V lost 3 bases, J lost 4 bases, and 14 bases stayed unmatched. TCRdb keeps only in-frame clones here, not all; method: immunoSEQ multiplex PCR. The sample lists around 34,000 clones, about nine tenths occurring once. The genes are TRBV4-1 and TRBJ2-5; 10 positions agree with TRBD2. Sequenced here: CD8+ T cells from peripheral blood mononuclear cells, sampled before pregnancy. The receptor was derived from a female donor with multiple sclerosis, enrolled in a pregnancy study. The CDR3 sequence: CASSHPSGSGDQGETQYF. The DNA for the CDR3 is TGCGCCAGCAGCCACCCTAGCGGGAGCGGGGATCAGGGAGAGACCCAGTACTTC.